This entry describes one TCR beta chain. Its antigen is still unknown. One entry per CDR3 protein results from TCRdb running MiXCR on the RT-PCR reads. In the table there are hundreds of thousands of distinct CDR3 sequences, about 18% of which are singletons. CDR1 is MRHNA, CDR2 SNTAGT, per germline. The length of the CDR3 is 13 residues. V lost 4 bases to trimming and J lost 6 bases, with 10 bases between them. The data are from a study of response to subunit inactivated influenza vaccine. Findings and caveats of the study: The authors suggested that every seasonal influenza vaccination recruits few new T cells.

Source: PBMCs from blood, taken around 5 days after vaccination. The TCR comes from a man over 45 who received an inactivated influenza vaccine. This rearrangement joins TRBV6-4 to TRBJ2-1; D remains ambiguous. The CDR3 coding sequence is TGTGCCAGCAGTGTGCTCCCCTCCAATGAGCAGTTCTTC. Its translation: CASSVLPSNEQFF.